A selection of T cell receptor beta chains follows, all from one sample in a study of T cell responses to AZD1222 COVID-19 vaccine. Clones were read by immunoSEQ multiplex PCR, and TCRdb kept only the in-frame ones, dropping some. This table holds 95,000 to 150,000 clones, roughly 84% found once. This specimen was peripheral blood, taken on day 0 of AZD1222 vaccination. The origin of the receptors is an adult in good health. Both conserved end residues are part of each CDR3. The D gene is left open where the match is weak. Clone size appears in some rows only: once, few, many, or a class for an expanded clone.

v_call	j_call	d_call	clone_size	cdr3_nt	cdr3_aa
TRBV7-9	TRBJ1-6	.	.	TGTGCCAGCAGCTTAGGGGGTGGATCCTATAATTCACCCCTCCACTTT	CASSLGGGSYNSPLHF
TRBV27	TRBJ2-7	.	few	TGTGCCAGCAGTTTTCAGGGCCCCATTTTTGGCGAGCAGTACTTC	CASSFQGPIFGEQYF
TRBV9	TRBJ1-2	TRBD1	few	TGTGCCAGCTCTGCCGGACAGGGGGCGGAGGGCTACACCTTC	CASSAGQGAEGYTF
TRBV13	TRBJ2-7	TRBD1	.	TGTGCCAGCAGCCTTTACAGGGGCGAGCAGTACTTC	CASSLYRGEQYF
TRBV7-9	TRBJ2-3	.	few	TGTGCCAGCAGCTTAGGGAGTGGCGCAGATACGCAGTATTTT	CASSLGSGADTQYF
TRBV25-1	TRBJ1-1	.	.	TGTGCCAGCAGTGTTGAGGGGCCGGGGACTGAAGCTTTCTTT	CASSVEGPGTEAFF
TRBV2	TRBJ2-7	.	.	TGTGCCAGCAGTGATGGCAGACGAATTAACGAGCAGTACTTC	CASSDGRRINEQYF
TRBV9	TRBJ1-1	.	.	TGTGCCAGCAGCGGATATCCCGGCGTAGGTATCTCCACTGAAGCTTTCTTT	CASSGYPGVGISTEAFF
TRBV5-6	TRBJ1-6	.	.	TGTGCCAGCAGCTTGAGGGGAAATAGGAATTCACCCCTCCACTTT	CASSLRGNRNSPLHF
TRBV2	TRBJ1-1	.	.	TGTGCCAGCAGGGGGGAGATGATGAACACTGAAGCTTTCTTT	CASRGEMMNTEAFF
TRBV5-8	TRBJ2-7	TRBD2	.	TGTGCCAGCAGCTTGTTTGTGGGGGGGTTTAGCGGAGATTACGAGCAGTACTTC	CASSLFVGGFSGDYEQYF
TRBV5-1	TRBJ2-5	.	few	TGCGCCAGCAGCTTGTTGGGCCGGCAAGAAGAGACCCAGTACTTC	CASSLLGRQEETQYF
TRBV5-1	TRBJ1-1	.	.	TGCGCCAGCAGCCCCGAAGGAGGCACTGAAGCTTTCTTT	CASSPEGGTEAFF